This T cell receptor (beta chain) appears in the sequencing data of a study of CD8 T cells in ankylosing spondylitis. The study, taken as a whole, reports: Several highly homologous variants formed a TCR beta motif that appeared characteristic of ankylosing spondylitis blood. In the blood and synovial fluid of reactive arthritis, some motif variants had been previously reported. Relatively scarce in peripheral blood, disease-linked clones were CD8+.

As concerns this clonotype: Its specificity is not known.

With molecular barcodes, quantitative 5'-RACE was used to make the TCR beta libraries. TCRdb re-called the 5' RACE reads through MiXCR, storing one row per CDR3 protein. The sample records about 30,000 distinct CDR3 sequences, 13% to 15% being singletons. The sequencing input was blood. The receptor was derived from a male donor with ankylosing spondylitis or in good health (not recorded which).

CDR3 loop: CASSLAGQTLAKNIQYF. CDR3 DNA: TGCGCCAGCAGCTTGGCCGGGCAGACGCTAGCCAAAAACATTCAGTACTTC. The rearrangement joins TRBV5-1 to TRBJ2-4, with D unresolved. The V gene's germline CDR1 is SGHRS and CDR2 YFSETQ. The V and J ends lost 0 bases and 0 bases respectively, with 13 bases between them. The CDR3 totals 17 residues.